This entry concerns a single T cell receptor (beta chain). This sample stems from a study of Graves' ophthalmopathy and Graves' hyperthyroidism. At the level of the study: Prior to any treatment, peripheral blood was collected at the time of initial diagnosis.

The germline gives CDR1 SGHAT, CDR2 FQNNGV. Trimming left V 2 bases short and J 3 bases short, with 5 bases between. The CDR3 runs to 13 residues. Amplification of TCR beta CDR3 regions used RNA transcripts. HTBI-primed RT-PCR formed the first round, and a multiplex PCR formed the second. TCRdb itself ran the multiplex PCR reads through MiXCR, one entry per CDR3 protein. The table has about 740,000 distinct CDR3 sequences, 35% to 50% seen once. The J gene is TRBJ2-1, the V gene TRBV11-2; D uncertain. The sequence was collected from an adult man with Graves' ophthalmopathy. Input material: peripheral blood. CDR3 region: CASSLRDYNEQFF. CDR3 bases: TGTGCCAGCAGCTTAAGGGACTACAATGAGCAGTTCTTC.